This TCR beta chain was profiled in a study of cytomegalovirus exposure and HLA in healthy donors. Study-level background: Previous work identified around 120 million unique TCR beta sequences from 150 million to 200 million T cells.

The germline V and J ends were trimmed by 5 bases and 0 bases, with 7 bases remaining between them. There are 13 residues in the CDR3. Germline V gene data show CDR1 as SEHNR and CDR2 as FQNEAQ (reference sequence). In the PCR, 60 Vbeta and 13 Jbeta primers were used. Assay: immunoSEQ multiplex PCR; the TCRdb copy retains only in-frame clones and omits some. Here the sample spans under 200,000 clones, more than 60% being singletons. Sequencing used PBMCs. This sequence originates from a male donor in good health and CMV-seronegative. The rearrangement uses TRBV7-9 and TRBJ1-2; a possible D gene is TRBD1 (5 bases). CDR3 amino acids: CASSGQANYGYTF. The CDR3 bases are TGTGCCAGCAGCGGACAAGCTAACTATGGCTACACCTTC.